Below, 23 T cell receptor beta chains from the same sample are listed, as sequenced in a study of cytomegalovirus exposure and HLA in healthy donors listed by TCRdb under 2017. Libraries were prepared through the immunoSEQ multiplex PCR assay. The multiplex PCR relied on a mix of 60 forward primers for TCR Vbeta segments and 13 reverse primers for TCR Jbeta segments. TCRdb retrieved this table from immuneACCESS and kept in-frame rearrangements only. Not all clones are present; in checked studies, unresolved V genes account for under half, and no reason is known for the remainder. The table for this sample lists some 200,000 clones. 0.65% to 0.9% of the sample belongs to the ten largest clones. The sequenced sample was PBMCs. These receptors all stem from a woman between 18 and 29 years old in good health and CMV-seropositive.

This sequence joins TRBV7-9 and TRBJ2-2; 7 bases line up with TRBD2. Germline CDR1 SEHNR, CDR2 FQNEAQ (reference sequence). The ends lost 4 bases at V and 1 base at J; junction bases unmatched: 3. There are 15 residues in the CDR3. This chain's CDR3 is CASSWGGVNTGELFF. The CDR3 bases are TGTGCCAGCAGCTGGGGGGGTGTGAACACCGGGGAGCTGTTTTTT.

The gene calls are TRBV7-9 and TRBJ2-2, with 9 bases that match TRBD2. CDR1 SEHNR and CDR2 FQNEAQ come from the germline V gene (reference sequence). The CDR3 runs to 16 residues. After removal of 5 bases from V and 4 bases from J, the junction contained 8 bases not matched to a gene. The CDR3 DNA reads TGTGCCAGCAGCAGGAGCGGGAGGCGAGGCACCGGGGAGCTGTTTTTT. This gives the protein CASSRSGRRGTGELFF. Full variable domain (outside the CDR3, taken from reference TRBV7-9 and TRBJ2-2): DTGVSQNPRHKITKRGQNVTFRCDPISEHNRLYWYRQTLGQGPEFLTYFQNEAQLEKSRLLSDRFSAERPKGSFSTLEIQRTEQGDSAMYLCASSRSGRRGTGELFFGEGSRLTVL.

This chain links TRBV7-9 with TRBJ2-5, with D possibly being TRBD1 (5 bases). The J call may be mistaken, given a closer DNA end match to TRBJ2-7. This CDR3 is built from 14 residues. Germline V gene sequence: CDR1 SEHNR, CDR2 FQNEAQ (reference sequence). CDR3 nucleotides: TGTGCCAGCAGTCAGCAGGGCCTTACCTACGAGCAGTACTTC. This encodes CASSQQGLTYEQYF.

V usage is TRBV5-1 and J usage is TRBJ2-7; unclear D gene. Germline V lookup: CDR1 SGHRS, CDR2 YFSETQ. CDR3 length: 11 residues. Trimming stripped 4 bases from V and 2 bases from J, with 4 bases between. CDR3 residues: CASSEAYEQYF. Here the CDR3 DNA reads TGCGCCAGCAGCGAGGCCTACGAGCAGTACTTC.

The chain employs TRBV7-2 and TRBJ1-1; D call uncertain. The CDR3 extends over 13 amino acids. V lost 0 bases, J lost 5 bases, and 7 bases lay in between. From germline, CDR1 is SGHTA and CDR2 FQGNSA. The CDR3, as DNA: TGTGCCAGCAGCTTAGCCGGGAAGACTGAAGCTTTCTTT. Encoded protein: CASSLAGKTEAFF. Full variable domain (remainder filled in from reference TRBV7-2 and TRBJ1-1): GAGVSQSPSNKVTEKGKDVELRCDPISGHTALYWYRQSLGQGLEFLIYFQGNSAPDKSGLPSDRFSAERTGGSVSTLTIQRTQQEDSAVYLCASSLAGKTEAFFGQGTRLTVV.

The chain is built from TRBV7-6 and TRBJ2-5, with D unresolved. Germline V gene data show CDR1 as SGHVS and CDR2 as FNYEAQ. The CDR3 is 14 residues long. V lost 1 base and J 4 bases, leaving 10 bases between the germline ends. CDR3 loop: CASSLGSTGETQYF. In nucleotides, the CDR3 is TGTGCCAGCAGCTTAGGCTCGACGGGAGAGACCCAGTACTTC.

The V gene is TRBV15, the J gene TRBJ1-1; D is uncertain. Germline V CDR1 and CDR2: LNHNV, YYDKDF (reference sequence). The CDR3 runs 13 residues. V was trimmed by 3 bases and J by 5 bases, leaving 10 bases between them. CDR3 protein: CATSRGRATEAFF. DNA of the CDR3: TGTGCCACCAGCAGGGGCAGAGCAACTGAAGCTTTCTTT.

This chain joins TRBV12-2 and TRBJ1-6; the D call TRBD1 from the table was never checked on the DNA. TRBV12-2 is termed a pseudogene. This CDR3 has 17 amino acids. Here the CDR3 DNA reads TGTGCAAGATTAACAGGGGCAACTAGCTCCTATAATTCACCCCTCCACTTT. Translation gives CARLTGATSSYNSPLHF.

This chain joins TRBV18 and TRBJ1-1; 11 bases are shared with TRBD1. V was pared by 11 bases and J by 0 bases, with 2 bases of the junction left unmatched. Germline V gives CDR1 KGHSH, CDR2 LQKENI. The CDR3 is made up of 13 amino acids. This CDR3 reads CAGQGAMNTEAFF. In nucleotides, the CDR3 is TGTGCCGGACAGGGGGCGATGAACACTGAAGCTTTCTTT.

The V call is TRBV30, the J call TRBJ1-4, with D unclear. Germline CDR1 and CDR2: GTSNPN and SVGIG (reference sequence). V shed 0 bases and J shed 0 bases, with 11 bases lying between them. The CDR3 consists of 16 residues. CDR3 sequence reads: CAWSVQYWATNEKLFF. CDR3 DNA: TGTGCCTGGAGTGTACAGTATTGGGCAACTAATGAAAAACTGTTTTTT.

The J gene is TRBJ1-1, the V gene TRBV18, with a tentative D call TRBD1 (5 bases). The CDR3 covers 13 residues. Germline CDR1 and CDR2: KGHSH and LQKENI. Trimming stripped 2 bases from V and 8 bases from J, with 12 bases between. CDR3 sequence (DNA): TGTGCCAGCTCACCAAGCGGGACTCTGGAAGCTTTCTTT. This codes for CASSPSGTLEAFF. Full variable domain (outside the CDR3, taken from reference TRBV18 and TRBJ1-1): NAGVMQNPRHLVRRRGQEARLRCSPMKGHSHVYWYRQLPEEGLKFMVYLQKENIIDESGMPKERFSAEFPKEGPSILRIQQVVRGDSAAYFCASSPSGTLEAFFGQGTRLTVV.

The chain uses TRBV2 and TRBJ2-7; 7 bases fit TRBD1. The CDR3 has 16 residues. Germline lookup yields CDR1 SNHLY and CDR2 FYNNEI. V trimming: 6 bases; J trimming: 0 bases; junction bases outside the gene matches: 11. The CDR3, as DNA: TGTGCCAGCAGGGGGACAGACTTTACTTCCTCCTACGAGCAGTACTTC. Amino acid sequence: CASRGTDFTSSYEQYF.

The rearrangement uses TRBV11-2 and TRBJ2-3; 8 bases map to TRBD1. This CDR3 spans 15 amino acids. The V segment lost 5 bases and the J segment 7 bases; nucleotides outside the gene matches: 11. CDR1 is SGHAT, CDR2 FQNNGV, per germline. In DNA form, the CDR3 reads TGTGCCAGCAGCCAGGACGACAGGGGAAAACATACGCAGTATTTT. Protein sequence: CASSQDDRGKHTQYF.

This sequence joins TRBV6-1 and TRBJ2-7; TRBD2 matches 11 bases. J was trimmed by 0 bases and V by 5 bases; bases with no gene match: 3. The CDR3 loop spans 15 amino acids. CDR1 and CDR2 (germline): MNHNS, SASEGT. In DNA form, the CDR3 reads TGTGCCAGCAGTCTAGCGGGAGGATACTCCTACGAGCAGTACTTC. Residues: CASSLAGGYSYEQYF.

The rearrangement links TRBV4-2 to TRBJ1-3, with 10 bases that match TRBD1. Trimming took 2 bases from V and 1 from J; bases not matched to a gene: 5. The CDR3 is 17 amino acids. Germline CDR1 and CDR2: LGHNA and YNFKEQ. The CDR3 is CASSQRGQGVSGNTIYF. The DNA for the CDR3 is TGTGCCAGCAGCCAACGAGGACAGGGGGTTTCTGGAAACACCATATATTTT.

The rearrangement uses TRBV4-1 and TRBJ2-7, with 8 positions matching TRBD1. The CDR3 has 15 residues. J lost 2 bases, V lost 2 bases, and 5 bases had no gene match. Germline values: CDR1 MGHRA, CDR2 YSYEKL. CDR3 bases: TGCGCCAGCAGCCAAACCGGGACAGGAGCCTACGAGCAGTACTTC. Amino acids: CASSQTGTGAYEQYF.

V and J are TRBV6-6 and TRBJ1-3, with a possible D match to TRBD1 (5 bases). The CDR3 is 16 amino acids. With 2 bases removed from V and 0 bases from J, the gap between germline ends came to 11 bases. Germline CDR1 is MNHNY and CDR2 is SVGAGI (reference sequence). CDR3 in amino acids: CASSYAGPDSGNTIYF. CDR3 sequence (DNA): TGTGCCAGCAGTTACGCAGGGCCCGACTCTGGAAACACCATATATTTT.

This chain joins TRBV4-3 and TRBJ1-5; a weak D match, TRBD1 (5 bases). V gave up 3 bases and J gave up 9 bases, with 15 bases separating them. Germline-derived CDR1 and CDR2 are LGHNA and YSLEER. The CDR3 is made up of 14 amino acids. CDR3 nucleotide sequence: TGCGCCAGCAGCCATGACCTGAGGCAGGGGCCCCAGCATTTT. It specifies CASSHDLRQGPQHF.

The rearrangement links TRBV6-6 to TRBJ1-4, with a tentative D call TRBD1 (6 bases). CDR3 length equals 14 residues. The V gene's germline CDR1 is MNHNY and CDR2 SVGAGI (reference sequence). V was pared by 6 bases and J by 8 bases, with 16 bases between. As DNA, the CDR3 is TGTGCCAGCAGCATTAGACAGGTGGACGAAAAACTGTTTTTT. Its translation is CASSIRQVDEKLFF.

The V and J genes are TRBV5-1 and TRBJ2-7; D unresolved. Per germline, CDR1 SGHRS and CDR2 YFSETQ. The CDR3 contains 13 residues. Trimming shortened V by 0 bases and J by 2 bases, and 6 bases separated the two germline ends. The CDR3 sequence: CASSLGGTYEQYF. CDR3 nucleotides: TGCGCCAGCAGCTTGGGCGGCACCTACGAGCAGTACTTC. The whole variable domain, filled in from reference TRBV5-1 and TRBJ2-7, reads KAGVTQTPRYLIKTRGQQVTLSCSPISGHRSVSWYQQTPGQGLQFLFEYFSETQRNKGNFPGRFSGRQFSNSRSEMNVSTLELGDSALYLCASSLGGTYEQYFGPGTRLTVT.

This chain links TRBV5-4 with TRBJ2-7, with TRBD1 identical over 8 bases. The CDR3 spans 15 residues. V trimming: 5 bases; J trimming: 0 bases; junction bases outside the gene matches: 7. Germline V gives CDR1 SGHNT, CDR2 YYREEE (reference sequence). CDR3 protein: CASRSTGVSSYEQYF. The CDR3 region has the DNA TGTGCCAGCAGATCGACAGGGGTCAGCTCCTACGAGCAGTACTTC. Full variable domain (missing parts from reference TRBV5-4 and TRBJ2-7): ETGVTQSPTHLIKTRGQQVTLRCSSQSGHNTVSWYQQALGQGPQFIFQYYREEENGRGNFPPRFSGLQFPNYSSELNVNALELDDSALYLCASRSTGVSSYEQYFGPGTRLTVT.

The chain carries TRBV7-3 and TRBJ2-3; 12 nucleotides line up with TRBD2. Germline CDR1 reads SGHTA; CDR2 reads FQGTGA. Losses at the gene ends were 5 bases for V and 2 bases for J; bases not matched to a gene: 5. This CDR3 contains 16 residues. The CDR3 region is CASSPLAGGDTDTQYF. CDR3 nucleotides: TGTGCCAGCAGCCCGCTAGCGGGGGGGGACACAGATACGCAGTATTTT.

The chain has TRBV4-3 and TRBJ1-3; no clear D. There are 15 residues in the CDR3. Germline V lookup: CDR1 LGHNA, CDR2 YSLEER. The germline V and J ends were trimmed by 7 bases and 0 bases, with 13 bases remaining between them. CDR3 in DNA: TGCGCCAGCACCCCCGGGTTCGCCTCTGGAAACACCATATATTTT. It is translated as CASTPGFASGNTIYF.